This T cell receptor (beta chain) was recovered during a study of T cells in Graves' hyperthyroidism and ophthalmopathy. This clonotype was detected only a few times. Patients between 18 and 65 years old had hyperthyroidism, newly diagnosed and lasting under 2 months. An approximately 9.4 ml volume of fresh peripheral blood provided the PBMCs. TCR beta CDR3 region amplification was performed from RNA transcripts. Primed by the HTBI set, a first-round RT-PCR was run on the TCR CDR3. TCRdb re-derived calls from the multiplex PCR reads in MiXCR, one entry per CDR3 protein. The sample includes 300,000 to 350,000 distinct CDR3 sequences, 11% to 15% seen only once; the top ten take around 23%. V dropped 5 bases and J dropped 2; count of bases not matched to a gene: 13. Germline V gene lookup returns CDR1 MNHNS and CDR2 SASEGT. This CDR3 spans 18 amino acids.

The chain recombines TRBV6-1 with TRBJ2-1; the match to TRBD2 covers 9 bases. The sample was blood. The sequence was collected from a woman aged 25-40 years with Graves' hyperthyroidism. The CDR3 loop reads CASSSGGSSGRTYNEQFF. In DNA form, the CDR3 reads TGTGCCAGCAGTTCTGGGGGGAGTAGCGGGAGAACCTACAATGAGCAGTTCTTC.